This paragraph covers one TCR beta chain sequence. In the original processing: From reference gene primer amplification, estimates of nucleated cell counts were derived. TCRdb keeps only in-frame clones here, not all; method: immunoSEQ multiplex PCR. V and J calls and clone size come straight from that table; D and trimming were deduced from the DNA. Among about 86,000 clones listed, 82% were seen once. This specimen belongs to a study of blood T cell repertoires in COVID-19. Study details: Researchers got acute and convalescent COVID-19 samples from the United States, Italy and Spain. In each case, the material was cDNA or gDNA derived from T cells, B-cell-depleted T cells, or PBMCs.

Germline loops: CDR1 MNHEY, CDR2 SVGAGI. J gave up 9 bases and V 6 bases, and 7 bases lay outside the gene matches. The CDR3 is 14 amino acids. Sequencing used peripheral blood. This receptor was obtained from a woman over 75 with acute or convalescent COVID-19. This chain uses TRBV6-5 with TRBJ2-1, with 11 bases aligning to TRBD2. CDR3 in amino acids: CASRGLAAAGEQFF. The CDR3 DNA sequence: TGTGCCAGCAGGGGACTAGCGGCAGCCGGTGAGCAGTTCTTC.